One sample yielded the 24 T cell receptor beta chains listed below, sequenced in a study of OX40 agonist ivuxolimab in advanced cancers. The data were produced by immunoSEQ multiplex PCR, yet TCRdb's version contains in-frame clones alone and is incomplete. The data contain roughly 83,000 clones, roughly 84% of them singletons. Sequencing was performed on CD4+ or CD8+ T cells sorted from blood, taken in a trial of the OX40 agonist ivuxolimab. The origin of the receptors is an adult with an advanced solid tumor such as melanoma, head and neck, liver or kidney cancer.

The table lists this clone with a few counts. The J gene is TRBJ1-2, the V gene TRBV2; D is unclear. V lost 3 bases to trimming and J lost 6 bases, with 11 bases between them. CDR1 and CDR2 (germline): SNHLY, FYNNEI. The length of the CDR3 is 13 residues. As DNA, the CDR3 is TGTGCCAGCAGTGACAGATTCCTTAATGGCTACACCTTC. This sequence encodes CASSDRFLNGYTF.

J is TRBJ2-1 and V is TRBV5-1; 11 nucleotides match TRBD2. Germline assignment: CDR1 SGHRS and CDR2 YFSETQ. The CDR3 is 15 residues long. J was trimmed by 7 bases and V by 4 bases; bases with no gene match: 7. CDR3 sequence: CASSLTSGGVNEQFF. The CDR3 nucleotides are TGCGCCAGCAGCCTTACTAGCGGGGGAGTAAATGAGCAGTTCTTC. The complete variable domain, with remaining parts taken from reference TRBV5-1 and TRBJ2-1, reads KAGVTQTPRYLIKTRGQQVTLSCSPISGHRSVSWYQQTPGQGLQFLFEYFSETQRNKGNFPGRFSGRQFSNSRSEMNVSTLELGDSALYLCASSLTSGGVNEQFFGPGTRLTVL.

DNA of the CDR3: TGCGCCAGCAGTGTTGACGGGCACTACGAGCAGTACTTC. As protein: CASSVDGHYEQYF. This rearrangement joins TRBV23-1 to TRBJ2-7, with D unresolved. TRBV23-1 is an open reading frame, and its role is uncertain. This CDR3 is built from 13 residues. The germline V and J ends were trimmed by 5 bases and 3 bases, with 11 bases remaining between them.

The CDR3 reads CASSPQTNTEAFF. As DNA, the CDR3 is TGTGCCAGCAGTCCACAGACGAACACTGAAGCTTTCTTT. The chain joins TRBV2 to TRBJ1-1; D not certain. There are 13 residues in the CDR3. Trimming removed 5 bases from V and 1 base from J, with 8 bases in between. In germline, CDR1 is SNHLY, CDR2 FYNNEI.

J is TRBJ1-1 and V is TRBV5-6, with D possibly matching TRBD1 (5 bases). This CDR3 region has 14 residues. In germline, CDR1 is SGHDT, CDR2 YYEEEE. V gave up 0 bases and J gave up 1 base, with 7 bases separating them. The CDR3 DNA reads TGTGCCAGCAGCTTGGGAAGGGGGAACACTGAAGCTTTCTTT. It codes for CASSLGRGNTEAFF.

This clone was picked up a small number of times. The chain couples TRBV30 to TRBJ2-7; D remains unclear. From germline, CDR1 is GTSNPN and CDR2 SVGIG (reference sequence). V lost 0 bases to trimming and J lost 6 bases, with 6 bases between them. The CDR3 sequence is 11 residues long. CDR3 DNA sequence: TGTGCCTGGAGTGTAGGGTCCGAGCAGTACTTC. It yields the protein CAWSVGSEQYF.

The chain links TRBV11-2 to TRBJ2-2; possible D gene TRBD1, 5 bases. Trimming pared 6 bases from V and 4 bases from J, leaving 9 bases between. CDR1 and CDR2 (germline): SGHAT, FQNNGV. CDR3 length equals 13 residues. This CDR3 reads CASRRQLTGELFF. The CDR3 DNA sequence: TGTGCCAGCAGGCGACAGCTCACCGGGGAGCTGTTTTTT.

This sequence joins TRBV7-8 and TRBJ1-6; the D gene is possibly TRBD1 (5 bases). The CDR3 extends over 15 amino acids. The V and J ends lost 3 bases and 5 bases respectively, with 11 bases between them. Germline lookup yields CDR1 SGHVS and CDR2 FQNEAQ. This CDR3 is CASSFRGTNNSPLHF. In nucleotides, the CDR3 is TGTGCCAGCAGCTTTAGGGGAACAAATAATTCACCCCTCCACTTT.

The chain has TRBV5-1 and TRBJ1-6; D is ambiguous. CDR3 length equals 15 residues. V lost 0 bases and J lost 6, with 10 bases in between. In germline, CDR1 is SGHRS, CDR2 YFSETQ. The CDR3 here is CASSLEIGGNSPLHF. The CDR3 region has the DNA TGCGCCAGCAGCTTGGAGATAGGTGGTAATTCACCCCTCCACTTT.

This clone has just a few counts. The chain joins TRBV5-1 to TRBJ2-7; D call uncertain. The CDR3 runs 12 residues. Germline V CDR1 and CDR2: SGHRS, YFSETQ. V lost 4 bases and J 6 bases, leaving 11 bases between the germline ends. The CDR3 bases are TGCGCCAGCAGCCTGGGCAAGTCCGAGCAGTACTTC. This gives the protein CASSLGKSEQYF.

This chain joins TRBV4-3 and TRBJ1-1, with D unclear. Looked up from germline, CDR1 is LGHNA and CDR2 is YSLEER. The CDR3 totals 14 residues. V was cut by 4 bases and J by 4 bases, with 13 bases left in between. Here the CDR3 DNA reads TGCGCCAGCAGCCGGGATGGGTTCGGCACTGAAGCTTTCTTT. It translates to CASSRDGFGTEAFF.

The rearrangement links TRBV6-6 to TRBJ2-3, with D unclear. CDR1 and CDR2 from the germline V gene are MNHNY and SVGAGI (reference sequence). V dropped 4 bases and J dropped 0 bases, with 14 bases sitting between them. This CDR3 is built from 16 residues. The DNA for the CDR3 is TGTGCCAGCAGTTCGTTTGGTTTTACTAGCACAGATACGCAGTATTTT. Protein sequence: CASSSFGFTSTDTQYF.

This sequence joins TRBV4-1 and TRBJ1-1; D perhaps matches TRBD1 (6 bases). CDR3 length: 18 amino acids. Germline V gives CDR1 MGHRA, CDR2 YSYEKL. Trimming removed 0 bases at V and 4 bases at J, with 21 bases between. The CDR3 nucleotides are TGCGCCAGCAGCCAAGATTCGACTGGCAGGGGCCGAGGCACTGAAGCTTTCTTT. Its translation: CASSQDSTGRGRGTEAFF.

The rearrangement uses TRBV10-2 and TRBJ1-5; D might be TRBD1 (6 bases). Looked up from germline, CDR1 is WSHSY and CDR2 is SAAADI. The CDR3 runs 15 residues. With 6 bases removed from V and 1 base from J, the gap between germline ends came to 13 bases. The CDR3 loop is CASSQGIVSNQPQHF. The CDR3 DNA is TGCGCCAGCAGCCAGGGGATCGTCAGCAATCAGCCCCAGCATTTT.

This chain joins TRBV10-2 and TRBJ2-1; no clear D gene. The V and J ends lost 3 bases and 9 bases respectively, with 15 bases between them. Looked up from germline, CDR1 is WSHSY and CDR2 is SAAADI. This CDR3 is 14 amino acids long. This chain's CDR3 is CASSESGKTGEQFF. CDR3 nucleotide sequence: TGCGCCAGCAGTGAATCCGGCAAAACGGGTGAGCAGTTCTTC.

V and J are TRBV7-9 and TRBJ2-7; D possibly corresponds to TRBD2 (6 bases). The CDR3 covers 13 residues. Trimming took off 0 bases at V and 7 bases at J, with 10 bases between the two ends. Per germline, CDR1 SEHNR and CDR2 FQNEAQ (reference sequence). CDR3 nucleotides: TGTGCCAGCAGCTTAGCAGGGGACTGGGAGCAGTACTTC. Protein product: CASSLAGDWEQYF.

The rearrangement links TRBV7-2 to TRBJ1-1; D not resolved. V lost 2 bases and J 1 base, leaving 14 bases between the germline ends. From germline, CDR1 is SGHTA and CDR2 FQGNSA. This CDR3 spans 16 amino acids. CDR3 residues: CASSLIQWGRNTEAFF. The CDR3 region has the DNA TGTGCCAGCAGCTTAATTCAGTGGGGTCGGAACACTGAAGCTTTCTTT.

The CDR3 nucleotides are TGTGCCAGCAGCTTACAAAGGAACACTGAAGCTTTCTTT. It specifies CASSLQRNTEAFF. The chain employs TRBV7-2 and TRBJ1-1; D gene uncertain. Per germline, CDR1 SGHTA and CDR2 FQGNSA. The CDR3 sequence is 13 residues long. V was cut by 2 bases and J by 1 base, with 5 bases left in between.

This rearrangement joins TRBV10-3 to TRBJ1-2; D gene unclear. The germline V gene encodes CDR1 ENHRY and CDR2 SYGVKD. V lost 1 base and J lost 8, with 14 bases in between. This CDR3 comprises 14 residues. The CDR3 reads CAISELLGLGGYTF. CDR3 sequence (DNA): TGTGCCATCAGTGAGTTATTAGGGTTAGGCGGCTACACCTTC.

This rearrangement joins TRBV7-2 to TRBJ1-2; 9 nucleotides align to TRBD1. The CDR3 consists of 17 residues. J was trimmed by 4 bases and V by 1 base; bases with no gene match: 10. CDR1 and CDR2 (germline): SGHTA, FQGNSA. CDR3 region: CASSLGRGTGIPYGYTF. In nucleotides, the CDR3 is TGTGCCAGCAGCTTAGGGAGGGGGACAGGGATACCCTATGGCTACACCTTC.

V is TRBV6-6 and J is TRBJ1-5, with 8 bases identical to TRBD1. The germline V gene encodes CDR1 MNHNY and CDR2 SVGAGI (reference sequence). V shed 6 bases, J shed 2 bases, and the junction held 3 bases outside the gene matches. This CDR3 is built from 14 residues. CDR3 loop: CASSQTGGNQPQHF. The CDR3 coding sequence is TGTGCCAGCAGCCAGACAGGGGGCAATCAGCCCCAGCATTTT.

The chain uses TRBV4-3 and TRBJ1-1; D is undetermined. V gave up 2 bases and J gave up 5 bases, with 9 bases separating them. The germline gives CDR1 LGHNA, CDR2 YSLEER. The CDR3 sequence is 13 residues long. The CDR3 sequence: CASSQKGGTEAFF. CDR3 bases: TGCGCCAGCAGCCAAAAGGGTGGGACTGAAGCTTTCTTT.

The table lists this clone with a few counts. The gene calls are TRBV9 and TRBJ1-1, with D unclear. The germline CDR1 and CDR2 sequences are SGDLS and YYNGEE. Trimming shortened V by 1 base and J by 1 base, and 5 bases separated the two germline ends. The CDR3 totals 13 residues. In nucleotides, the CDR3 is TGTGCCAGCAGCGTAAAGGGGAACACTGAAGCTTTCTTT. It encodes CASSVKGNTEAFF.

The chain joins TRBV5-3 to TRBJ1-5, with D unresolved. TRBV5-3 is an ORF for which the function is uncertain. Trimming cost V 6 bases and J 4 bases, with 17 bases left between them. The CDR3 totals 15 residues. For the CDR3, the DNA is TGTGCCAGAAAGTGCGGTGCGGGGAAAAATCAGCCCCAGCATTTT. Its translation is CARKCGAGKNQPQHF.